This T cell receptor beta chain was sequenced in a study of beta chain features in type 1 diabetes. The whole isolated RNA underwent reverse transcription, so sequencing captured expressed TCRB transcripts. Repertoires were generated with immunoSEQ multiplex PCR, while TCRdb's copy carries only in-frame clones and drops some. This sample has 160,000 or so clones, with more than 9.5% found just once. The V end lost 10 bases, the J end lost 2 bases, and 14 bases lay between the germline ends. Germline CDR1 is MGHDK and CDR2 is SYGVNS. The CDR3 has 13 amino acids. This clonotype was sampled from a man in his late teens or twenties in good health. The sample consisted of central memory CD4+ T cells from blood. The chain is built from TRBV25-1 and TRBJ2-5; D is ambiguous. The CDR3 DNA is TGTGCCAACCTCTTAGGACCTCAAGAGACCCAGTACTTC. It encodes CANLLGPQETQYF.